This TCR beta chain was identified in a study of T cell repertoires in cytomegalovirus infection. Broader study findings: HLA-C-restricted CMV clonotypes gave the most frequent clonotype in two of eight donors. CMV carriers having the relevant HLA were flagged by cumulative public TCR beta family frequency.

With regard to this clonotype: The antigen is not known.

TCRdb re-analysed the reads in MiXCR, keeping a single row per CDR3 protein. The sample lists under 200,000 distinct CDR3 sequences, more than 9% occurring once. Germline CDR1 reads ENHRY; CDR2 reads SYGVKD. Trimming took 4 bases from V and 4 from J, leaving 6 bases between them. The CDR3 is 12 amino acids. The genes are TRBV10-3 and TRBJ2-3; no clear D gene. The receptor's source is a human donor in good health (CMV status not recorded). Some clones in this sample may be carry-over from other donors' samples. Material for sequencing was PBMCs. The CDR3 reads CAISAPADTQYF. In DNA form, the CDR3 reads TGTGCCATCAGTGCTCCCGCAGATACGCAGTATTTT.